The 2 T cell receptor beta chains presented below share a single source sample, sequenced in a study of beta chain features in type 1 diabetes. Sequencing targeted expressed TCRB transcripts, as all isolated RNA had been reverse transcribed. Clones were read by immunoSEQ multiplex PCR, and TCRdb kept only the in-frame ones, dropping some. The table lists more than 300,000 clones, over 9% of them singletons. Study-wide findings and caveats: In all four CD4+ subsets, TCRB CDR3 length was significantly, moderately reduced in type 1 diabetes.

For these receptors, no antigen is known. The sample was central memory CD4+ T cells from blood. The receptors were sampled from a man younger than 45 with type 1 diabetes.

The V gene is TRBV4-3, the J gene TRBJ1-6; 10 bases fit TRBD1. The V gene's germline CDR1 is LGHNA and CDR2 YSLEER. The CDR3 consists of 17 residues. The V segment lost 1 base and the J segment 7 bases; nucleotides outside the gene matches: 7. CDR3 in DNA: TGCGCCAGCAGCCAAGCACCAGGGGGACAGGGGAATTCACCCCTCCACTTT. Translating it yields CASSQAPGGQGNSPLHF.

The V and J genes are TRBV28 and TRBJ2-7; 9 nucleotides match TRBD1. Trimming took 5 bases from V and 5 from J; bases not matched to a gene: 7. The CDR3 consists of 14 residues. Germline V lookup: CDR1 MDHEN, CDR2 SYDVKM. Here the CDR3 reads CASSPGQGTHEQYF. Here the CDR3 DNA reads TGTGCCAGCAGTCCGGGACAGGGTACCCACGAGCAGTACTTC.